This record looks at one T cell receptor (beta chain) sequence and its context. Its antigen is as yet unknown. The sample originates from a study of T cell repertoires in cytomegalovirus infection. Study details: Signatures in public TCR beta sequences pointed to both CMV infection and matching HLA type. Study-wide results and limits: There were carriers of CMV plus the relevant HLA, and cumulative public TCR beta family frequency identified them.

TCRdb reprocessed the reads with MiXCR, giving one entry per CDR3 protein. The sample has around 740,000 distinct CDR3 sequences; roughly 35% are singletons. The germline V and J ends were trimmed by 6 bases and 2 bases, with 13 bases remaining between them. The CDR3 length is 14 residues. Germline V CDR1 and CDR2: SEHNR, FQNEAQ (reference sequence). The chain employs TRBV7-9 and TRBJ1-1; a possible D gene is TRBD1 (6 bases). The TCR sequence derives from a human donor in good health (CMV status not recorded). Some clones in this sample may be carry-over from other donors' samples. Input material: PBMCs. The CDR3 DNA sequence: TGTGCCAGCAGAAATGGACAGCTTAACACTGAAGCTTTCTTT. It codes for CASRNGQLNTEAFF.